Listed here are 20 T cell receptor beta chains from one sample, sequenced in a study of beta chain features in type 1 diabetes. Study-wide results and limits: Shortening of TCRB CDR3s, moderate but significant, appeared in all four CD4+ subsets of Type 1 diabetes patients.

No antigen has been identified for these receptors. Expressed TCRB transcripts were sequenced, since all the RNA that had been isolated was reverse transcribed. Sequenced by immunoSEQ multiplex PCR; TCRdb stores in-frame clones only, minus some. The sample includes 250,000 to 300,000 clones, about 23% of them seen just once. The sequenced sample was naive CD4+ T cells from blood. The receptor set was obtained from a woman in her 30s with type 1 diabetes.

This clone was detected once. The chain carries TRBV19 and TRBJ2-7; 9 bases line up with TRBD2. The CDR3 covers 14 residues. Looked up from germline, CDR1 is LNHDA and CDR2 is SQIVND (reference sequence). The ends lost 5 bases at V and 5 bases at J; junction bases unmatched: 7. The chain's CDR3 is CASSPPSGNHEQYF. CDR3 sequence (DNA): TGTGCCAGTAGTCCCCCTAGCGGGAACCACGAGCAGTACTTC.

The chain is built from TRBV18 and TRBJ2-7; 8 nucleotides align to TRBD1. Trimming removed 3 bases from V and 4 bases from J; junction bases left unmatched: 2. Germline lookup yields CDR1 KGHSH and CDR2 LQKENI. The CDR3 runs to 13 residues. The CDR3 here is CASSPRDRYEQYF. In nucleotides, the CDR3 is TGTGCCAGCTCACCCCGGGACAGGTACGAGCAGTACTTC.

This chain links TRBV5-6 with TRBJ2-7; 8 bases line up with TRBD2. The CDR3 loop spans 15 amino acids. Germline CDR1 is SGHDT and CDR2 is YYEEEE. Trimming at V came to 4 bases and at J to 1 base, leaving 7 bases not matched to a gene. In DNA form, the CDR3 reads TGTGCCAGCAGCCTCTGGGCTAGCGGGTCCTACGAGCAGTACTTC. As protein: CASSLWASGSYEQYF.

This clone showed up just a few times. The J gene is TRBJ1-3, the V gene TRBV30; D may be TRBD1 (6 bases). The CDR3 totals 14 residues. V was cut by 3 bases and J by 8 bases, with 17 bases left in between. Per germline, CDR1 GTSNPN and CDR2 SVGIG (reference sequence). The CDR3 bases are TGTGCCTGGAGCCCCCTCGGACAGTGGGACACCATATATTTT. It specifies CAWSPLGQWDTIYF.

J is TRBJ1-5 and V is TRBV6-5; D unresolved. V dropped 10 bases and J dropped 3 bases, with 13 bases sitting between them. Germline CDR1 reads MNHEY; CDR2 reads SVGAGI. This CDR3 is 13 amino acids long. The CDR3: CATAFGLNQPQHF. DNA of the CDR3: TGTGCCACCGCTTTTGGGCTCAATCAGCCCCAGCATTTT.

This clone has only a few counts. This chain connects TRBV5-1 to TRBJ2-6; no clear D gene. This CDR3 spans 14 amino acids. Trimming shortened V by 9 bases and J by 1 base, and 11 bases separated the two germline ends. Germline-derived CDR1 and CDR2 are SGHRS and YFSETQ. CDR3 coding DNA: TGCGCCACCGCTCTCAGGTCTGGGGCCAACGTCCTGACTTTC. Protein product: CATALRSGANVLTF.

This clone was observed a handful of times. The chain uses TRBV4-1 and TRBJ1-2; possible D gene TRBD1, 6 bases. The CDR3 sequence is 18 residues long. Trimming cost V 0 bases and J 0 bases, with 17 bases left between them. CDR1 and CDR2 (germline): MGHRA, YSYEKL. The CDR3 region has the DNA TGCGCCAGCAGCCAAGACGAGGGTAGGACAGATTCTAACTATGGCTACACCTTC. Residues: CASSQDEGRTDSNYGYTF.

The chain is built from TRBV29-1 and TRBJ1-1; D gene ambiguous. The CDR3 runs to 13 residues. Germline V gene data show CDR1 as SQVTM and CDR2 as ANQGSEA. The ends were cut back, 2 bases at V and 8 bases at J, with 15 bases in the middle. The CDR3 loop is CSVEWYGGTEAFF. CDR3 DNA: TGCAGCGTTGAATGGTACGGAGGCACAGAAGCTTTCTTT. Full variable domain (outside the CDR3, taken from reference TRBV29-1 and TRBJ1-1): SAVISQKPSRDICQRGTSLTIQCQVDSQVTMMFWYRQQPGQSLTLIATANQGSEATYESGFVIDKFPISRPNLTFSTLTVSNMSPEDSSIYLCSVEWYGGTEAFFGQGTRLTVV.

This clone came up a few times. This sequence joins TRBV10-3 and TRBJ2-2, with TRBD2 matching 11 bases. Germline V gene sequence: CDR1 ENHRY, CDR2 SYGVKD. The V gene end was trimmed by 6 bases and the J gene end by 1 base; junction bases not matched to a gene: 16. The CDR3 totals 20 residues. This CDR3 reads CAIRTLAGGNNLENTGELFF. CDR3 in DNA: TGTGCCATCAGAACCCTAGCGGGAGGCAACAACCTAGAGAACACCGGGGAGCTGTTTTTT.

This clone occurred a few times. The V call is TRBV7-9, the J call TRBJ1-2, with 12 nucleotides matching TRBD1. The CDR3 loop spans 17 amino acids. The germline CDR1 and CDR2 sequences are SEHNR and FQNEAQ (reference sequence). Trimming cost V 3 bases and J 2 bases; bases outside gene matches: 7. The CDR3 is CASSFLSGQGANYGYTF. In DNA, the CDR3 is TGTGCCAGCAGCTTCCTCTCGGGACAGGGGGCGAACTATGGCTACACCTTC.

CDR3 protein: CASNNRDFNEQYF. CDR3 in DNA: TGTGCCAGCAACAACCGGGACTTTAACGAGCAGTACTTC. The rearrangement links TRBV2 to TRBJ2-7, with a tentative D call TRBD2 (6 bases). This CDR3 contains 13 residues. Looked up from germline, CDR1 is SNHLY and CDR2 is FYNNEI. V was cut by 7 bases and J by 5 bases, with 15 bases left in between.

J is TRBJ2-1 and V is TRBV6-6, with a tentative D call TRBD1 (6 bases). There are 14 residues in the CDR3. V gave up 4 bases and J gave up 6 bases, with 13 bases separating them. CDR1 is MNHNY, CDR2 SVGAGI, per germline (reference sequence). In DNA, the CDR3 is TGTGCCAGCAGTTCACAGGGTTTCGGCAATGAGCAGTTCTTC. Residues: CASSSQGFGNEQFF.

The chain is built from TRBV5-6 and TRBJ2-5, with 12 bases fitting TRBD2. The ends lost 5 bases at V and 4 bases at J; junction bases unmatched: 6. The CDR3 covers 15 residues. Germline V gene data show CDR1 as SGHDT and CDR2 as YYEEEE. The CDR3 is CASSSTSGSGETQYF. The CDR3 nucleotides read TGTGCCAGCAGTTCGACTAGCGGGAGTGGAGAGACCCAGTACTTC.

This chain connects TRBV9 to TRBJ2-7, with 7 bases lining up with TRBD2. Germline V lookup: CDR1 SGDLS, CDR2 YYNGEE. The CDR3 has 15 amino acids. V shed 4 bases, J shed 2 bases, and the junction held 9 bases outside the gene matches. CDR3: CASSPGLAAAYEQYF. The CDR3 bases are TGTGCCAGCAGCCCGGGCCTAGCGGCTGCCTACGAGCAGTACTTC.

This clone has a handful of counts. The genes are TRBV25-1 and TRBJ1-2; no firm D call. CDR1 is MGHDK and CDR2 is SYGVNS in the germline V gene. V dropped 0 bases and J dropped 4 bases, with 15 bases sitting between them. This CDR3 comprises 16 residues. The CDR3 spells CASSEYNLPAGYGYTF. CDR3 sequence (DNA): TGTGCCAGCAGTGAATATAACCTCCCCGCGGGCTATGGCTACACCTTC.

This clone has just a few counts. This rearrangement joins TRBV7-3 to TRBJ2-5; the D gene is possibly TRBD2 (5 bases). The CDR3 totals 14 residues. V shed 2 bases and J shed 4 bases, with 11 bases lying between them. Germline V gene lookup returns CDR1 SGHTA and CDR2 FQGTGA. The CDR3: CASSLFGERETQYF. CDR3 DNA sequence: TGTGCCAGCAGCTTATTCGGGGAACGAGAGACCCAGTACTTC.

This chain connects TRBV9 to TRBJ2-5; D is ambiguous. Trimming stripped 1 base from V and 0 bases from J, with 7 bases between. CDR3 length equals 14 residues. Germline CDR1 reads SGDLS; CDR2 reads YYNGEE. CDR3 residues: CASSVSVHQETQYF. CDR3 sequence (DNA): TGTGCCAGCAGCGTATCCGTCCACCAAGAGACCCAGTACTTC.

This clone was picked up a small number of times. CDR3 loop: CAWSYRTGLWEQYF. DNA for the CDR3: TGTGCCTGGAGTTACCGGACAGGGTTGTGGGAGCAGTACTTC. The V call is TRBV30, the J call TRBJ2-7; 8 positions match TRBD1. Germline CDR1 GTSNPN, CDR2 SVGIG (reference sequence). CDR3 length equals 14 residues. Germline trimming cut 2 bases from V and 7 bases from J; bases unmatched to any gene: 10.

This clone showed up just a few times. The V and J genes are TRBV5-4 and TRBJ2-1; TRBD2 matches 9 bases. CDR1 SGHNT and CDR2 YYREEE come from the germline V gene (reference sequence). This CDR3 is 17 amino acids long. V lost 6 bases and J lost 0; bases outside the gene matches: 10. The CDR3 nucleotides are TGTGCCAGCACCGGGGGGGGTAGCGGGGGCTCCTACAATGAGCAGTTCTTC. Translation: CASTGGGSGGSYNEQFF.

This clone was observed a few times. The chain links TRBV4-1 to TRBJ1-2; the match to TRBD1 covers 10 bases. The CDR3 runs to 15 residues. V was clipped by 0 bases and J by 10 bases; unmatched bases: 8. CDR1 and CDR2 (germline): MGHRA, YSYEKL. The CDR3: CASSQDGTGDEIYTF. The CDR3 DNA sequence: TGCGCCAGCAGCCAAGATGGGACAGGGGACGAGATCTACACCTTC.